The 7 T cell receptor beta chains given below trace back to one sample, sequenced in a study of OX40 agonist ivuxolimab in advanced cancers. Sequenced by immunoSEQ multiplex PCR; TCRdb stores in-frame clones only, minus some. The sample lists roughly 75,000 clones; 93% were seen once. The material was CD4+ or CD8+ T cells sorted from blood, obtained in a trial of the OX40 agonist ivuxolimab. These receptors were taken from an adult with an advanced solid tumor such as melanoma, head and neck, liver or kidney cancer.

The gene calls are TRBV27 and TRBJ2-7; TRBD1 might be the D (6 bases). Germline V gene lookup returns CDR1 MNHEY and CDR2 SMNVEV (reference sequence). Between the trimmed V and J ends, which lost 5 bases and 2 bases, there was a span of 10 bases. CDR3 length equals 13 residues. The CDR3 loop reads CASSEGTTYEQYF. CDR3 bases: TGTGCCAGCAGTGAAGGGACAACCTACGAGCAGTACTTC.

The rearrangement links TRBV5-4 to TRBJ2-6; 9 positions match TRBD1. Germline-derived CDR1 and CDR2 are SGHNT and YYREEE (reference sequence). There are 16 residues in the CDR3. The V and J ends lost 4 bases and 2 bases, in that order; junction bases with no gene match: 4. The CDR3 DNA reads TGTGCCAGCAGCGCCGGGACAGGGACTGGGGCCAACGTCCTGACTTTC. Its translation: CASSAGTGTGANVLTF.

V is TRBV5-6 and J is TRBJ2-7; no clear D gene. The CDR3 contains 13 residues. Germline V lookup: CDR1 SGHDT, CDR2 YYEEEE. V lost 2 bases, J lost 2 bases, and 8 bases lay in between. CDR3 in DNA: TGTGCCAGCAGCTTAGTTACCCCCTACGAGCAGTACTTC. This sequence encodes CASSLVTPYEQYF.

This clone occurred once. The V call is TRBV5-8, the J call TRBJ1-1, with a weak D call TRBD1 (5 bases). The germline V gene has CDR1 SGHTS and CDR2 YDEGEE. CDR3 length: 17 amino acids. The V gene lost 1 base and the J gene lost 1 base, with 17 bases spanning the gap. The chain's CDR3 is CASSLYGRVYRNTEAFF. Written as DNA, the CDR3 is TGTGCCAGCAGCTTGTACGGCAGGGTCTATAGGAACACTGAAGCTTTCTTT. Full variable domain (missing parts from reference TRBV5-8 and TRBJ1-1): EAGVTQSPTHLIKTRGQQATLRCSPISGHTSVYWYQQALGLGLQFLLWYDEGEERNRGNFPPRFSGRQFPNYSSELNVNALELEDSALYLCASSLYGRVYRNTEAFFGQGTRLTVV.

This chain joins TRBV29-1 and TRBJ1-1, with 7 bases identical to TRBD1. V was pared by 7 bases and J by 4 bases, with 12 bases of the junction left unmatched. This CDR3 spans 14 amino acids. The germline CDR1 and CDR2 sequences are SQVTM and ANQGSEA. Written as DNA, the CDR3 is TGCAGCGCCAGAACGGGACAGCCTTCCACTGAAGCTTTCTTT. Protein: CSARTGQPSTEAFF.

This chain connects TRBV7-2 to TRBJ2-5; 7 bases align to TRBD1. The CDR3 sequence is 13 residues long. Germline V gene lookup returns CDR1 SGHTA and CDR2 FQGNSA. Trimming cost V 4 bases and J 2 bases; bases outside gene matches: 1. The chain's CDR3 is CASSSGGQETQYF. Written as DNA, the CDR3 is TGTGCCAGCAGCTCAGGGGGTCAAGAGACCCAGTACTTC.

The CDR3 nucleotides read TGCAGCGTGCTGACAGGGGAGGACTATGGCTACACCTTC. This gives the protein CSVLTGEDYGYTF. The chain links TRBV29-1 to TRBJ1-2; TRBD1 matches at 8 bases. The J segment lost 3 bases and the V segment lost 6 bases, leaving 6 bases of the junction unmatched. CDR1 and CDR2 (germline): SQVTM, ANQGSEA. CDR3 length: 13 amino acids.